This TCR beta chain is drawn from a study of T cells in Graves' hyperthyroidism and ophthalmopathy (dated by TCRdb to between 2018 and 2021). For the wider study: Peripheral blood samples were taken at initial diagnosis, before any treatment was given. The roughly 94 discovery patients were randomly split 7:3 into training and test sets. An independent validation cohort of under 20 hyperthyroidism patients and approximately 17 patients who later progressed to ophthalmopathy tested prospective prediction of ophthalmopathy. In addition, the study compared T-cell repertoires in thyroid tissue and in blood from several Graves' hyperthyroidism patients. TCR V-J signatures able to tell the groups apart were searched for in a discovery cohort of 90 to 100 patients, of whom more than 40 had Graves' ophthalmopathy and 57 had stable Graves' hyperthyroidism. The paper describes TCR Vbeta CDR3 sequencing of roughly 130 peripheral blood samples, made up of 43 ophthalmopathy patients, 70 to 75 hyperthyroidism patients and about 17 progressor patients. After blood sampling, hyperthyroidism patients were treated with methimazole at a starting dose of 30 mg daily, and ophthalmopathy patients were treated with high-dose intravenous methylprednisolone. What the work shows at the level of the full study, not this receptor alone: In validation, progression to ophthalmopathy was predicted by the model with around 70% sensitivity and 72.22% specificity, a median of around 6.5 months before onset. Sample size was not statistically predetermined, and blinding of investigators to group allocation was not performed. Blood samples also contained most of the expanded thyroid clonotypes (frequency above 0.001), which suggests that blood repertoires may reflect thyroid immune responses. A 13 V-J signature model separated ophthalmopathy from stable hyperthyroidism, with just over 85% sensitivity and approximately 81% specificity in cross-validation and 80%/75% in testing.

The TCR beta CDR3 regions were amplified from the RNA transcripts. The TCR CDR3 was subjected to a first round of RT-PCR using the HTBI primer set and the Qiagen OneStep RT-PCR kit. The libraries were constructed in a second round of multiplex PCR and then size-selected and purified. Libraries were sequenced paired-end with 100 bp reads on an Illumina HiSeq2000. In the source study's methods: Raw data were processed with SOAPnuke, discarding reads with adapters, uncalled bases, mean Phred below 15, or no exact constant-primer or identifier match. COPE v1.2.5 was used to merge high-quality paired reads, and clonotypes were defined as unique nucleotide sequences. Clonotypes were aligned to IMGT TRBV, TRBD and TRBJ reference segments using MiTCR v1.1. The analysis included only V-J combinations with a frequency above 0.0001, which together covered approximately 99% of the repertoires. A TCS score was defined as the ratio between F50 (clonal expansion) and ExV (chaos), using BLOSUM62-based TCRdist between CDR3 peptides within each V-J. Welch's t-statistics and random forest reduced fewer than 600 V-J features to 13, which were used in a naive Bayes classifier (R e1071). TCRdb applied fastp at Q25 and MiXCR to the public reads, then kept only in-frame beta chains. CDR3 protein sequences are deduplicated, and each keeps its most common genes and DNA. The V and J calls were determined by TCRdb, not by the authors. A total of around 350,000 distinct CDR3 sequences appear in this sample, approximately 14% of them only once. The ten top clones hold around a fifth of the sample.

CDR1 and CDR2 (MNHNS, SASEGT) derive from the germline V gene. Taken from cysteine to phenylalanine, the CDR3 has 16 residues. The CDR3 DNA has 48 bases and is translated from base 1. V lost 5 bases and J lost 0 bases; the stretch between them is 14 bases long. Ophthalmopathy patients had moderately to severely active disease, with a Clinical Activity Score of 3 or more, a NOSPECS grade of 4 or more, and a disease duration of less than 3 months. Patients with uncontrolled infections, other autoimmune diseases, pregnancy or lactation were excluded. Diagnoses were based on clinical symptoms, serum thyroxine and TRAb, thyroid ultrasound and orbital computed tomography. PBMCs were separated from approximately 9.9 ml of fresh peripheral blood using Ficoll-Paque density gradient centrifugation. Trizol reagent was used to extract total RNA, and RNA quality was then checked on an Agilent 2100 Bioanalyzer.

Ten or more counts support this clonotype. Its antigen remains unidentified. No base quality information exists; no much larger clone differs at one position. The sequence was collected from a woman aged 30 to 39 with Graves' ophthalmopathy. The rearrangement combines TRBV6-1 with TRBJ1-5; a tentative D match to TRBD1 spans 6 bases. Input material: blood. The DNA sequence is as follows: TGTGCCAGCAGTTTTCACAGGGCTCGTAGCAATCAGCCCCAGCATTTT. The translation is CASSFHRARSNQPQHF.